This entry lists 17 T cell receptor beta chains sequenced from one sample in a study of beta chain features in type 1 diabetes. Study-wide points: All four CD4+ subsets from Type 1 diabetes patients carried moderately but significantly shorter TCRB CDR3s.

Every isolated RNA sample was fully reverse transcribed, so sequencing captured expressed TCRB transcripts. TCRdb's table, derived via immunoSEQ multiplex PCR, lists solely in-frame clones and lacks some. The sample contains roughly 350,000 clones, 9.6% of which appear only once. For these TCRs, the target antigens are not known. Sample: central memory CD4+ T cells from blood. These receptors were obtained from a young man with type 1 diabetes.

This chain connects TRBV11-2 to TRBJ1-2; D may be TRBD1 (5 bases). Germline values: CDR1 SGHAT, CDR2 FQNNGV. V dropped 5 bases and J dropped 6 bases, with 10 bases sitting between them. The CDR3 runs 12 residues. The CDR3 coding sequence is TGTGCCAGCAGCCCCGAGGGGAATGGCTACACCTTC. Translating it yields CASSPEGNGYTF.

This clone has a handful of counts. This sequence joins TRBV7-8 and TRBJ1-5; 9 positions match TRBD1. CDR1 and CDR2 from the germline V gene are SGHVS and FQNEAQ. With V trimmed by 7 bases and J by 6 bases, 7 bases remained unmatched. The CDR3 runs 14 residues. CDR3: CASTSGQGRQPQHF. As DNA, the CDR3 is TGTGCCAGCACCTCAGGACAGGGGCGTCAGCCCCAGCATTTT.

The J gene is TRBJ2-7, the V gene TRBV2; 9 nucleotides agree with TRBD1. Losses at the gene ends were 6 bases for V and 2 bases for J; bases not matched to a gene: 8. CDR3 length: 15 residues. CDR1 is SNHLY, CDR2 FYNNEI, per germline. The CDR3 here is CASSRHGTGTYEQYF. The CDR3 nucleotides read TGTGCCAGCAGCCGACACGGGACAGGGACCTACGAGCAGTACTTC.

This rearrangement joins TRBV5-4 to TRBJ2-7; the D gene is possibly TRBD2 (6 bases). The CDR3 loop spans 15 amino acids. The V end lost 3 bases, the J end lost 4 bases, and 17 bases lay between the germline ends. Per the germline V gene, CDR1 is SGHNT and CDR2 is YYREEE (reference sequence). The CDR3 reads CASSSTSGVRYEQYF. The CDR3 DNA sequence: TGTGCCAGCAGCTCGACTAGTGGGGTGAGGTACGAGCAGTACTTC. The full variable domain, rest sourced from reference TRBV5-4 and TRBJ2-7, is ETGVTQSPTHLIKTRGQQVTLRCSSQSGHNTVSWYQQALGQGPQFIFQYYREEENGRGNFPPRFSGLQFPNYSSELNVNALELDDSALYLCASSSTSGVRYEQYFGPGTRLTVT.

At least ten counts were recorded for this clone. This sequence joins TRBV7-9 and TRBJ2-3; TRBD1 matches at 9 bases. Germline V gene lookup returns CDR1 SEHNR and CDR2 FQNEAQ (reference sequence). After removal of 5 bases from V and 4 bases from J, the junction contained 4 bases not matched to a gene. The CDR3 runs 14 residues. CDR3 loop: CASSSTGGADTQYF. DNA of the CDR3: TGTGCCAGCAGCAGCACAGGGGGCGCAGATACGCAGTATTTT.

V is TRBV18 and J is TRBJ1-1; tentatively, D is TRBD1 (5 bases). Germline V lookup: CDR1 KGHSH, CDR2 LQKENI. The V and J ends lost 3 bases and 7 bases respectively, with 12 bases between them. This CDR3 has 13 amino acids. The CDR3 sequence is CASSPDPGLEAFF. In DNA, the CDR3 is TGTGCCAGCTCACCCGACCCGGGACTTGAAGCTTTCTTT.

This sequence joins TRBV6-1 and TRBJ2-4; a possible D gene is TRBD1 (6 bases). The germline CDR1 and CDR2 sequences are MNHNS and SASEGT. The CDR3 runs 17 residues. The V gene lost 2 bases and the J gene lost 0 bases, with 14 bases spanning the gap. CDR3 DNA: TGTGCCAGCAGTGAATTGGGTGACAGGACAGCCAAAAACATTCAGTACTTC. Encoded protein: CASSELGDRTAKNIQYF.

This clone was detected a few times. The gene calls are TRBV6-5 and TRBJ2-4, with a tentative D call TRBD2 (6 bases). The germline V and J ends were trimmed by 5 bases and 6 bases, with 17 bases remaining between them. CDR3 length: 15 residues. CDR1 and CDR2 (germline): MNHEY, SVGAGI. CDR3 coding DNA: TGTGCCAGCAGTACCCCCGGGTTGGGGGGAAACATTCAGTACTTC. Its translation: CASSTPGLGGNIQYF.

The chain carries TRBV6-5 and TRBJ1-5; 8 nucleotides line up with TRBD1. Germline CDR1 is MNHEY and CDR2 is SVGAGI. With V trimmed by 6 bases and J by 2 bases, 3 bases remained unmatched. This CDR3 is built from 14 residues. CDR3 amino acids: CASSEQGGNQPQHF. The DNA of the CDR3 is TGTGCCAGCAGCGAACAGGGGGGCAATCAGCCCCAGCATTTT.

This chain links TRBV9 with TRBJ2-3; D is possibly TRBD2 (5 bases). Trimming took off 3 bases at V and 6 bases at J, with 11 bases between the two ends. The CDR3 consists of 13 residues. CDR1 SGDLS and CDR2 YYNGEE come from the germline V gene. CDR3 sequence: CASSAGLGDTQYF. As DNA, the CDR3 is TGTGCCAGCAGCGCCGGACTTGGGGATACGCAGTATTTT.

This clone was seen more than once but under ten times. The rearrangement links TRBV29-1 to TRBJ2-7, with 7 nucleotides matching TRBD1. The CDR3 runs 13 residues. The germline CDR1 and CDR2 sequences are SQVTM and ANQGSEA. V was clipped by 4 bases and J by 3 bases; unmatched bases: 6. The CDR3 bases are TGCAGCGTTGCCGCTCGACAGGGCTACGAGCAGTACTTC. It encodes CSVAARQGYEQYF.

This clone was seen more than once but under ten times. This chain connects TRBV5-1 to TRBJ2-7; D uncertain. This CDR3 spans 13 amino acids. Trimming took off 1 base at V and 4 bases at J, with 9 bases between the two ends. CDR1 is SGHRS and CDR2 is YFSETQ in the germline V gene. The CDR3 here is CASSLPQLYEQYF. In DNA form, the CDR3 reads TGCGCCAGCAGCTTGCCACAGTTGTACGAGCAGTACTTC.

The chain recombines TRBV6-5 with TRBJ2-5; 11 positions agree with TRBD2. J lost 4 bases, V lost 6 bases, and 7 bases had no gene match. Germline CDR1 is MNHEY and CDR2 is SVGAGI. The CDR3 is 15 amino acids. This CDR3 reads CASRRSGRGGETQYF. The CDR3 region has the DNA TGTGCCAGCAGACGTAGCGGGAGGGGGGGAGAGACCCAGTACTTC.

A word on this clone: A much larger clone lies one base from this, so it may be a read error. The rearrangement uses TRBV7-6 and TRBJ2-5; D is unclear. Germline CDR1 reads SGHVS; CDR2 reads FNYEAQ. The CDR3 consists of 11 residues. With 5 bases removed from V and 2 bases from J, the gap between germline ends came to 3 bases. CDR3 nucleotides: TGTGCCAGCAGCAAACAAGAGACCCAGTACTTC. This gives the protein CASSKQETQYF. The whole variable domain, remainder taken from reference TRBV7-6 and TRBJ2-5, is GAGVSQSPRYKVTKRGQDVALRCDPISGHVSLYWYRQALGQGPEFLTYFNYEAQQDKSGLPNDRFSAERPEGSISTLTIQRTEQRDSAMYRCASSKQETQYFGPGTRLLVL.

Here the CDR3 DNA reads TGTGCCAGCAGCTTAGATACAGGGGGCACTGAAGCTTTCTTT. This gives the protein CASSLDTGGTEAFF. The rearrangement joins TRBV7-6 to TRBJ1-1; the match to TRBD1 covers 8 bases. V shed 1 base and J 4 bases; nucleotides not matched to a gene: 2. This CDR3 is 14 amino acids long. Germline loops: CDR1 SGHVS, CDR2 FNYEAQ.

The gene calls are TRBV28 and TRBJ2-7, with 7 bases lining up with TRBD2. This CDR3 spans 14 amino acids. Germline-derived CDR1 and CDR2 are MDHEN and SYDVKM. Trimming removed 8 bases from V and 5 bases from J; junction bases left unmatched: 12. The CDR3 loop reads CASSPPGRAHEQYF. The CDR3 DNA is TGTGCCAGCTCACCACCGGGGAGGGCCCACGAGCAGTACTTC.

The CDR3 sequence: CASSAGTSHSGNTIYF. In DNA, the CDR3 is TGTGCCAGTAGCGCCGGGACAAGCCACTCTGGAAACACCATATATTTT. The chain couples TRBV19 to TRBJ1-3, with D possibly being TRBD1 (6 bases). This CDR3 is 16 amino acids long. Trimming cost V 6 bases and J 0 bases, with 15 bases left between them. Germline-derived CDR1 and CDR2 are LNHDA and SQIVND (reference sequence).